What follows are 15 T cell receptor beta chains derived from one specimen sequenced in a study of T cell changes during pregnancy in multiple sclerosis. The assay was immunoSEQ multiplex PCR, and TCRdb's table has in-frame clones only and misses some. The sample holds roughly 60,000 clones, roughly 92% seen once. Sample: peripheral blood, taken in the second trimester of pregnancy. These receptors came from a female donor with multiple sclerosis, enrolled in a pregnancy study.

The J gene is TRBJ2-2, the V gene TRBV6-5; D may be TRBD2 (5 bases). Germline-derived CDR1 and CDR2 are MNHEY and SVGAGI. Between the trimmed V and J ends, which lost 7 bases and 4 bases, there was a span of 13 bases. The CDR3 totals 14 residues. CDR3 amino acids: CASTSGHRTGELFF. As DNA, the CDR3 is TGTGCCAGCACGAGCGGCCACCGCACCGGGGAGCTGTTTTTT.

V and J are TRBV6-6 and TRBJ1-1; 9 bases are a match to TRBD1. The length of the CDR3 is 15 residues. The junction had 7 bases not matched to a gene; V was cut back by 1 base and J by 7 bases. Germline lookup yields CDR1 MNHNY and CDR2 SVGAGI (reference sequence). CDR3 DNA: TGTGCCAGCAGTTACTGGCCCGGGACAGGGATTGAAGCTTTCTTT. Translated, it gives CASSYWPGTGIEAFF.

In its sample, this clone was seen once. The chain is built from TRBV7-6 and TRBJ2-2, with a weak D call TRBD2 (6 bases). Per germline, CDR1 SGHVS and CDR2 FNYEAQ. Trimming shortened V by 1 base and J by 3 bases, and 18 bases separated the two germline ends. The CDR3 is made up of 18 amino acids. The CDR3 loop is CASSLVPPGTGDTGELFF. CDR3 coding DNA: TGTGCCAGCAGCTTAGTCCCCCCCGGGACTGGCGACACCGGGGAGCTGTTTTTT.

The V and J genes are TRBV5-5 and TRBJ2-1, with D possibly being TRBD1 (5 bases). The germline CDR1 and CDR2 sequences are SGHKS and YYEKEE (reference sequence). This CDR3 region has 15 residues. V was shortened by 0 bases and J by 12 bases, with 19 bases between the two germline ends. CDR3 sequence (DNA): TGTGCCAGCAGCTTGGGGCAGGGCCCCCAATGGGTGCAGTTCTTC. Amino acid sequence: CASSLGQGPQWVQFF.

The chain uses TRBV27 and TRBJ2-4, with D perhaps TRBD1 (5 bases). Germline V gene lookup returns CDR1 MNHEY and CDR2 SMNVEV (reference sequence). This CDR3 has 17 amino acids. V was cut by 4 bases and J by 1 base, with 17 bases left in between. CDR3 DNA: TGTGCCAGCAGTTCCTTCCTAAGGGGCAGGGCCAAAAACATTCAGTACTTC. Its protein product is CASSSFLRGRAKNIQYF.

The rearrangement links TRBV11-2 to TRBJ2-1, with TRBD1 identical over 8 bases. Trimming cost V 4 bases and J 1 base; bases outside gene matches: 6. CDR3 length: 16 residues. Germline loops: CDR1 SGHAT, CDR2 FQNNGV. CDR3 DNA: TGTGCCAGCAGCTCGCAGGGGGCGGGATCCTACAATGAGCAGTTCTTC. It encodes CASSSQGAGSYNEQFF.

The chain joins TRBV6-6 to TRBJ2-5; 10 bases are a match to TRBD1. The tail of the sequence fits TRBJ2-7 better, so the J call may be wrong. The CDR3 totals 13 residues. CDR1 is MNHNY, CDR2 SVGAGI, per germline (reference sequence). CDR3 bases: TGTGCCAGCAGTGTGACAGGGGGCAACGAGCAGTACTTC. Translation: CASSVTGGNEQYF.

The chain couples TRBV5-6 to TRBJ2-1; no clear D. Germline lookup yields CDR1 SGHDT and CDR2 YYEEEE. There are 13 residues in the CDR3. The germline V and J ends were trimmed by 5 bases and 7 bases, with 13 bases remaining between them. DNA for the CDR3: TGTGCCAGCAGACCCCGCCCCCGGAATGAGCAGTTCTTC. As protein: CASRPRPRNEQFF.

This chain connects TRBV6-1 to TRBJ2-7; TRBD1 matches 7 bases. Germline V CDR1 and CDR2: MNHNS, SASEGT. V shed 4 bases and J 1 base; nucleotides not matched to a gene: 7. The CDR3 contains 15 residues. Written as DNA, the CDR3 is TGTGCCAGCAGTGCGATCAAGACAGGGTCCTACGAGCAGTACTTC. Encoded protein: CASSAIKTGSYEQYF.

The chain combines TRBV2 with TRBJ1-5, with 12 bases fitting TRBD1. Unmatched junction bases numbered 7, after V lost 7 bases and J lost 0 bases. Germline CDR1 reads SNHLY; CDR2 reads FYNNEI. CDR3 length: 17 residues. The CDR3 reads CASNRDRGLSSNQPQHF. DNA for the CDR3: TGTGCCAGCAACCGGGACAGGGGGCTCAGTAGCAATCAGCCCCAGCATTTT.

The rearrangement links TRBV18 to TRBJ1-1, with D possibly TRBD1 on 5 matching bases. The CDR3 length is 15 residues. Between the trimmed V and J ends, which lost 3 bases and 1 base, there was a span of 12 bases. Germline CDR1 and CDR2: KGHSH and LQKENI. CDR3 DNA sequence: TGTGCCAGCTCACCGCGGACGACAGAGAACACTGAAGCTTTCTTT. This translates into CASSPRTTENTEAFF.

This chain connects TRBV20-1 to TRBJ2-5; D is possibly TRBD1 (5 bases). The CDR3 spans 11 residues. Germline values: CDR1 DFQATT, CDR2 SNEGSKA (reference sequence). V dropped 4 bases and J dropped 5 bases, with 8 bases sitting between them. This CDR3 reads CSAKGRETQYF. The DNA for the CDR3 is TGCAGTGCTAAGGGGCGGGAGACCCAGTACTTC.

The rearrangement joins TRBV6-1 to TRBJ2-7, with D perhaps TRBD1 (6 bases). CDR1 and CDR2 from the germline V gene are MNHNS and SASEGT. V was shortened by 4 bases and J by 7 bases, with 11 bases between the two germline ends. The CDR3 consists of 12 residues. CDR3 loop: CASSGDTIEQYF. CDR3 nucleotides: TGTGCCAGCAGTGGGGACACCATAGAGCAGTACTTC.

The rearrangement links TRBV2 to TRBJ2-7, with unresolved D. Germline V CDR1 and CDR2: SNHLY, FYNNEI. The CDR3 length is 13 residues. V lost 5 bases, J lost 2 bases, and 10 bases lay in between. The CDR3 reads CASSIDSAYEQYF. The CDR3, as DNA: TGTGCCAGCAGTATAGACTCCGCCTACGAGCAGTACTTC.

This sequence joins TRBV25-1 and TRBJ2-1; 7 bases match TRBD2. The CDR3 is 15 residues long. V lost 4 bases and J lost 4; bases outside the gene matches: 7. Germline V lookup: CDR1 MGHDK, CDR2 SYGVNS. In DNA, the CDR3 is TGTGCCAGCAGTGGATACCGGGACTATTACAATGAGCAGTTCTTC. Protein sequence: CASSGYRDYYNEQFF. Full variable domain (outside the CDR3, taken from reference TRBV25-1 and TRBJ2-1): EADIYQTPRYLVIGTGKKITLECSQTMGHDKMYWYQQDPGMELHLIHYSYGVNSTEKGDLSSESTVSRIRTEHFPLTLESARPSHTSQYLCASSGYRDYYNEQFFGPGTRLTVL.